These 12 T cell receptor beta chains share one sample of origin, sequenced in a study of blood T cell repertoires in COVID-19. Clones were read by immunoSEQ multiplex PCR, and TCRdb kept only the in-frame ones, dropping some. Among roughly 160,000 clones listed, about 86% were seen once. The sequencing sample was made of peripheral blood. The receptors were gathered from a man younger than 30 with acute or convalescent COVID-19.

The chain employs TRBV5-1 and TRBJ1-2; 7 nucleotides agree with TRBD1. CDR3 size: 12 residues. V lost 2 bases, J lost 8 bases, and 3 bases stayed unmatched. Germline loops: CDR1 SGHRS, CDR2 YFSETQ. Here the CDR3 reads CASSLTGEGYTF. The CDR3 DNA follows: TGCGCCAGCAGCTTAACAGGGGAGGGCTACACCTTC.

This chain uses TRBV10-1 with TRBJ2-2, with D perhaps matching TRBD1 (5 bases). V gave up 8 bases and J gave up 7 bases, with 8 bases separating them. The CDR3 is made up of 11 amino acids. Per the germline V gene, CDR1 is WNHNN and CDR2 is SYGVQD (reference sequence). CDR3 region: CASQGDGELFF. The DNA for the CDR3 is TGCGCCAGCCAGGGCGACGGGGAGCTGTTTTTT.

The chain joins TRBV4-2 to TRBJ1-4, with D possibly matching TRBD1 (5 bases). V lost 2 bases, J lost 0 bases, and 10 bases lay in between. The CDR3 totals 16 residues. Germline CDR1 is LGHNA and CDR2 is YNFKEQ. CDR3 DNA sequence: TGTGCCAGCAGCCAACAGGGTACTACAACTAATGAAAAACTGTTTTTT. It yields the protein CASSQQGTTTNEKLFF.

The CDR3 here is CASSQGTSNEQYF. The DNA of the CDR3 is TGTGCCAGCAGCCAAGGGACTAGTAATGAGCAGTACTTC. V and J are TRBV4-2 and TRBJ2-7; the match to TRBD2 covers 7 bases. V shed 1 base and J 7 bases; nucleotides not matched to a gene: 4. CDR1 is LGHNA, CDR2 YNFKEQ, per germline. This CDR3 is 13 amino acids long.

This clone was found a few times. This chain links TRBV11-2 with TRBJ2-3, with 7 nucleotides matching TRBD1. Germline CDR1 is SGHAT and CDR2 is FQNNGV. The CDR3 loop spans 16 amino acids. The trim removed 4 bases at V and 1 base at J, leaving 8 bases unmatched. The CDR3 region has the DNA TGTGCCAGCAGCTCCCGAGTGAGGGGGCGCACAGATACGCAGTATTTT. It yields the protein CASSSRVRGRTDTQYF.

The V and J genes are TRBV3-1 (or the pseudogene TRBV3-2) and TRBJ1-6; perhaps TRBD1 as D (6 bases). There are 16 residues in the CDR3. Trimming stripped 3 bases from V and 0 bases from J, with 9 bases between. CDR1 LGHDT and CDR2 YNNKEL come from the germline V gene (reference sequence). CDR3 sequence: CASSHTDSSYNSPLHF. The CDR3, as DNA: TGTGCCAGCAGCCACACGGACAGCTCCTATAATTCACCCCTCCACTTT.

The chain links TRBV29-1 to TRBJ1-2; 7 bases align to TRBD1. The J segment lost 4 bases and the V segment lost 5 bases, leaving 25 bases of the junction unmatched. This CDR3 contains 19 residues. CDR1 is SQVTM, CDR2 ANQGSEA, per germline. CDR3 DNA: TGCAGCGTTACTACGAATGACAGGGTGCTCTCCGCTGGGCTCTATGGCTACACCTTC. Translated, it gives CSVTTNDRVLSAGLYGYTF.

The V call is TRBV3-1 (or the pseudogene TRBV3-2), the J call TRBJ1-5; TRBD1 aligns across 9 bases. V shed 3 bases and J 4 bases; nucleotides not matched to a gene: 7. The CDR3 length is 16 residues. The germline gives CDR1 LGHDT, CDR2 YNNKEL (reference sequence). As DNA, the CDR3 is TGTGCCAGCAGCCATACAAACAGGGGGCGGAATCAGCCCCAGCATTTT. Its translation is CASSHTNRGRNQPQHF.

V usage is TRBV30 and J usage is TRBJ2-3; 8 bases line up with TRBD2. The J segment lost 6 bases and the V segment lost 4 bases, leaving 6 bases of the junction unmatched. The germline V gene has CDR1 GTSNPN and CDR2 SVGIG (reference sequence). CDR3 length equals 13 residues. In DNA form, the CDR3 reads TGTGCCTGGACCCCAGGCGGGAGGGATACGCAGTATTTT. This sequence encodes CAWTPGGRDTQYF. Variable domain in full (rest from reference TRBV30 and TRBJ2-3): SQTIHQWPATLVQPVGSPLSLECTVEGTSNPNLYWYRQAAGRGLQLLFYSVGIGQISSEVPQNLSASRPQDRQFILSSKKLLLSDSGFYLCAWTPGGRDTQYFGPGTRLTVL.

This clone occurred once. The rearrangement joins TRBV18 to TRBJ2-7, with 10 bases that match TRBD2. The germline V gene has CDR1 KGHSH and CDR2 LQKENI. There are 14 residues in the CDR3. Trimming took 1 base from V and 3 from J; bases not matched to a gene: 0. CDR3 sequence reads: CASSPQRGGYEQYF. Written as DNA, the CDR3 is TGTGCCAGCTCACCACAGCGGGGGGGCTACGAGCAGTACTTC.

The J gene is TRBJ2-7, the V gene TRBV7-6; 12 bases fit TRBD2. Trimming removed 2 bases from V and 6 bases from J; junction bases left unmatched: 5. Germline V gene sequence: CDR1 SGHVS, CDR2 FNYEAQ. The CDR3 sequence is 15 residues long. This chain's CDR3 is CASSLYALAGGEQYF. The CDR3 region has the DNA TGTGCCAGCAGCTTATATGCACTAGCGGGGGGCGAGCAGTACTTC.

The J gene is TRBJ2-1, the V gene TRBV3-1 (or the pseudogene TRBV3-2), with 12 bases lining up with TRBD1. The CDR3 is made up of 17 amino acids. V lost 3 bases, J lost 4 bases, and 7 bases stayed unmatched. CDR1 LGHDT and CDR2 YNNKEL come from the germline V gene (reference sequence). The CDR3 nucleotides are TGTGCCAGCAGCCAGGGTCCGGGACAGGGGGCTTACAATGAGCAGTTCTTC. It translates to CASSQGPGQGAYNEQFF.